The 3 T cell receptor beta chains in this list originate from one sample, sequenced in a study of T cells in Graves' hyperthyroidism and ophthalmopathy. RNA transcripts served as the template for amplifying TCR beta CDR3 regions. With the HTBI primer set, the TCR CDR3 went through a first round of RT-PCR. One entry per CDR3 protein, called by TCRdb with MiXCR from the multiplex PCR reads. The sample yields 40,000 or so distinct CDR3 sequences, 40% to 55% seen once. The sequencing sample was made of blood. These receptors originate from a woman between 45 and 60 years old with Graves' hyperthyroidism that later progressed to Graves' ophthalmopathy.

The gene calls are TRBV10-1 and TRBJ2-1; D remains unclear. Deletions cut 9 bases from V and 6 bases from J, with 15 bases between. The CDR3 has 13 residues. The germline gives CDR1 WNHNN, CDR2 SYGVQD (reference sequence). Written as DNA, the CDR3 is TGCGCCAGTCAGTCCGGGCAGCTCAATGAGCAGTTCTTC. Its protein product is CASQSGQLNEQFF.

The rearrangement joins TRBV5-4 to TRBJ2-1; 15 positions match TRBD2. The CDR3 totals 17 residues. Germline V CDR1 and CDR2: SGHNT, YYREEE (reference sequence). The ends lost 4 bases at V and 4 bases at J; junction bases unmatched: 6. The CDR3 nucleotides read TGTGCCAGCAGCCCGGGACTAGCGGGAGGCCGATACAATGAGCAGTTCTTC. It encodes CASSPGLAGGRYNEQFF.

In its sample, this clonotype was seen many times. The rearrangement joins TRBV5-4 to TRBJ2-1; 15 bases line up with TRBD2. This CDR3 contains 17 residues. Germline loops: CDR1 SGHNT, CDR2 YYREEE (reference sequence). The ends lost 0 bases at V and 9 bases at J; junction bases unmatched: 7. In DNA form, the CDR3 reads TGTGCCAGCAGCTTGGGGTGGACTAGCGGGAGGGCCGGTGAGCAGTTCTTC. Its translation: CASSLGWTSGRAGEQFF.